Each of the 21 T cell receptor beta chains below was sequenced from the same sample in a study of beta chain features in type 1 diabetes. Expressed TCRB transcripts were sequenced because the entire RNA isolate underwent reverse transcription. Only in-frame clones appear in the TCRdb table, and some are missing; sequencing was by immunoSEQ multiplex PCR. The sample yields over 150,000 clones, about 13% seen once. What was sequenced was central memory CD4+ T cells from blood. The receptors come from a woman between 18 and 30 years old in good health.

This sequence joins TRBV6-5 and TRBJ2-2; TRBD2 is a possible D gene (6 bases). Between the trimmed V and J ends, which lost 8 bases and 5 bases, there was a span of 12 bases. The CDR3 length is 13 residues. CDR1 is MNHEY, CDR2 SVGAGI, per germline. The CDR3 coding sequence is TGTGCCAGCGGGACTCACAATACCGGGGAGCTGTTTTTT. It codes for CASGTHNTGELFF.

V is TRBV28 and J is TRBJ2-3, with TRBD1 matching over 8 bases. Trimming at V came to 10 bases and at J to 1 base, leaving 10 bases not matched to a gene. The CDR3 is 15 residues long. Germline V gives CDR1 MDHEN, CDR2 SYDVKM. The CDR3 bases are TGTGCCACTCACGGACAGGGAATCGGCACAGATACGCAGTATTTT. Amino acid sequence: CATHGQGIGTDTQYF.

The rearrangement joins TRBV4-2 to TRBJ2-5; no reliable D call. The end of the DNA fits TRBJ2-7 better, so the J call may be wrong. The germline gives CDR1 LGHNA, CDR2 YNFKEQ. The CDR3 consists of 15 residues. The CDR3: CASSPVQRSSYEQYF. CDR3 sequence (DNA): TGTGCCAGCAGCCCTGTCCAGCGCAGCTCCTACGAGCAGTACTTC.

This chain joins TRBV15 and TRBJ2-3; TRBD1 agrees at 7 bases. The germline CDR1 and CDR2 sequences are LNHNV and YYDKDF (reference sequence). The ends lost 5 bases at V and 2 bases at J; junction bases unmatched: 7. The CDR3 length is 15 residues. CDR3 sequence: CATSGQDSVTDTQYF. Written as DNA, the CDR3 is TGTGCCACCAGCGGACAGGACTCAGTCACAGATACGCAGTATTTT. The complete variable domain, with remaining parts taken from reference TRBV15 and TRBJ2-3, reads DAMVIQNPRYQVTQFGKPVTLSCSQTLNHNVMYWYQQKSSQAPKLLFHYYDKDFNNEADTPDNFQSRRPNTSFCFLDIRSPGLGDTAMYLCATSGQDSVTDTQYFGPGTRLTVL.

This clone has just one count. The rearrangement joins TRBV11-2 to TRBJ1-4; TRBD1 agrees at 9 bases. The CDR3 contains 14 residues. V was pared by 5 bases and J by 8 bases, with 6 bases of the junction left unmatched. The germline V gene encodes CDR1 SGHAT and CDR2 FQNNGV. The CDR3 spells CASSIGTGREKLFF. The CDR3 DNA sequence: TGTGCCAGCAGCATTGGGACAGGGAGGGAAAAACTGTTTTTT.

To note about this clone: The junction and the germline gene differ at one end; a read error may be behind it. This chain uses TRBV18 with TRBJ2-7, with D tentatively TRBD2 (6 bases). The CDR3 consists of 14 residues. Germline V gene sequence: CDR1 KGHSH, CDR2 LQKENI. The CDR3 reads CASSPPGLRYEQYF. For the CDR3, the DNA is TGTGCCAGCTCGCCACCGGGACTGCGATACGAGCAGTACTTC.

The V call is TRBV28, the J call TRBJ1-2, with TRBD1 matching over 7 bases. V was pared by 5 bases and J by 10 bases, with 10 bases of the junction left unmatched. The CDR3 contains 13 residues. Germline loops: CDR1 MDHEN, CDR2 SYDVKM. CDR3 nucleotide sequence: TGTGCCAGCAGTCCATCGAGTACAGGGGACTACACCTTC. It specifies CASSPSSTGDYTF.

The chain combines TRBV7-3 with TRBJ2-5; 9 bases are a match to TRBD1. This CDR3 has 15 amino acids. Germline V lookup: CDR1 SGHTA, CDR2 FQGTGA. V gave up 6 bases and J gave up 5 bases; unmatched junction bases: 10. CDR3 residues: CASRPGQGTRETQYF. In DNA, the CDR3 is TGTGCCAGCAGACCCGGACAGGGGACGAGGGAGACCCAGTACTTC.

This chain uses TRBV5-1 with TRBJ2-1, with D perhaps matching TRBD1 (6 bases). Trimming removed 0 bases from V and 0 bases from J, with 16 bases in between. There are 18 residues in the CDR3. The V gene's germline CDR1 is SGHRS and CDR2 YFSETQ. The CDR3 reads CASSLAGQSQISYNEQFF. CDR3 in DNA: TGCGCCAGCAGCTTGGCAGGACAGTCCCAAATCTCCTACAATGAGCAGTTCTTC. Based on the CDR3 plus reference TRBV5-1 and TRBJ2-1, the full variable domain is KAGVTQTPRYLIKTRGQQVTLSCSPISGHRSVSWYQQTPGQGLQFLFEYFSETQRNKGNFPGRFSGRQFSNSRSEMNVSTLELGDSALYLCASSLAGQSQISYNEQFFGPGTRLTVL.

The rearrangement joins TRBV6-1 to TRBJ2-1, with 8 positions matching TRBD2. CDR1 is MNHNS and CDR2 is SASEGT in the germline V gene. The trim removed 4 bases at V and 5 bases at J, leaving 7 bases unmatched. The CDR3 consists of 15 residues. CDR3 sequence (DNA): TGTGCCAGCAGTGCGACTAGCGCAAGAAACAATGAGCAGTTCTTC. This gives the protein CASSATSARNNEQFF.

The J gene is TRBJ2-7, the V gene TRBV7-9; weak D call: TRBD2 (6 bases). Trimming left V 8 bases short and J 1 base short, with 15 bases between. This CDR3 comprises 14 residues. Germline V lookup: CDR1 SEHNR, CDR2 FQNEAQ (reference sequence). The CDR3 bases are TGTGCCAGCGGGCGGGCGGGGCCTTCCTACGAGCAGTACTTC. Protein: CASGRAGPSYEQYF.

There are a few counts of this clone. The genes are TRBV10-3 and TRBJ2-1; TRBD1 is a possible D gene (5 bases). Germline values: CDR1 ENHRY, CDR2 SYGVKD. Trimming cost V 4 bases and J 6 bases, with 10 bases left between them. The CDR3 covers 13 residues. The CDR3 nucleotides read TGTGCCATCAGTGCAGGGATGGGCAATGAGCAGTTCTTC. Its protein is CAISAGMGNEQFF.

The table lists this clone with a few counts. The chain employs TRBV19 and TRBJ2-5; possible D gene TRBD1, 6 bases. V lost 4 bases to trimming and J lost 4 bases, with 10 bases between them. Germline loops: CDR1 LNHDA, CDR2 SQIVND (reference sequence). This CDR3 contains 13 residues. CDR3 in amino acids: CASSRQGGETQYF. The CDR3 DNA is TGTGCCAGTAGTAGGCAAGGGGGAGAGACCCAGTACTTC. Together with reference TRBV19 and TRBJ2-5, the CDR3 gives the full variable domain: DGGITQSPKYLFRKEGQNVTLSCEQNLNHDAMYWYRQDPGQGLRLIYYSQIVNDFQKGDIAEGYSVSREKKESFPLTVTSAQKNPTAFYLCASSRQGGETQYFGPGTRLLVL.

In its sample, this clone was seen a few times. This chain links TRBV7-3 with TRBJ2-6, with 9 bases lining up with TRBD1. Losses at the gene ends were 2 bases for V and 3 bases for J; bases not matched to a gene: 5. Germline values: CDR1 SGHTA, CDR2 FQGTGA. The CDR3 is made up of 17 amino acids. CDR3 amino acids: CASSLGQGLRGANVLTF. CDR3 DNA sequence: TGTGCCAGCAGCTTAGGACAGGGGCTCCGTGGGGCCAACGTCCTGACTTTC. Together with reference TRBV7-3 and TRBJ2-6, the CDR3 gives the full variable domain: GAGVSQTPSNKVTEKGKYVELRCDPISGHTALYWYRQSLGQGPEFLIYFQGTGAADDSGLPNDRFFAVRPEGSVSTLKIQRTERGDSAVYLCASSLGQGLRGANVLTFGAGSRLTVL.

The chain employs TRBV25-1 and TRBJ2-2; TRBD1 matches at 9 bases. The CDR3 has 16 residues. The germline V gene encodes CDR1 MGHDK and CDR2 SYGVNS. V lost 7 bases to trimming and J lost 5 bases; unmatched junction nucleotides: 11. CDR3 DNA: TGTGCCAGCATCTCCGGGACAGGGTCCGGTACCGGGGAGCTGTTTTTT. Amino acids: CASISGTGSGTGELFF. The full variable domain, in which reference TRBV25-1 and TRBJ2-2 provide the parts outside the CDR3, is EADIYQTPRYLVIGTGKKITLECSQTMGHDKMYWYQQDPGMELHLIHYSYGVNSTEKGDLSSESTVSRIRTEHFPLTLESARPSHTSQYLCASISGTGSGTGELFFGEGSRLTVL.

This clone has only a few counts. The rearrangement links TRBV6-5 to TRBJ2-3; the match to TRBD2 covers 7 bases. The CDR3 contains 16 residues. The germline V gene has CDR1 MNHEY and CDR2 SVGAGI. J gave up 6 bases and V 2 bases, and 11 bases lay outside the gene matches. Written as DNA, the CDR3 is TGTGCCAGCAGTTACCAAAGGACTAGGCGCCCTGATACGCAGTATTTT. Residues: CASSYQRTRRPDTQYF.

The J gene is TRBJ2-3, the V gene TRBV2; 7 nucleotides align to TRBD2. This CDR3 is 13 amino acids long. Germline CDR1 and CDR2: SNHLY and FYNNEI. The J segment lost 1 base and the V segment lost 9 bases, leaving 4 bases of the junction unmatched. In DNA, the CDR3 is TGTGCCAGGGAAACTAGCGGCACAGATACGCAGTATTTT. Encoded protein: CARETSGTDTQYF.

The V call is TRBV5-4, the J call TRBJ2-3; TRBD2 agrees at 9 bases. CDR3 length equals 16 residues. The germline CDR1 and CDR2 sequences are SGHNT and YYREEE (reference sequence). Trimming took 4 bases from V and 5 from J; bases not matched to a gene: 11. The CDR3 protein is CASSQGLAGAGDTQYF. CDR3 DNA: TGTGCCAGCAGCCAAGGCTTAGCGGGAGCGGGAGATACGCAGTATTTT.

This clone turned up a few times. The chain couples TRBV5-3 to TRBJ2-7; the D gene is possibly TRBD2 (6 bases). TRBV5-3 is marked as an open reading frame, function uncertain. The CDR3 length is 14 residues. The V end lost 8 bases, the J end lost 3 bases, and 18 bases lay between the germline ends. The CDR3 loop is CASRPAGAYYEQYF. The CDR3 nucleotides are TGTGCCAGCCGTCCAGCGGGTGCCTACTACGAGCAGTACTTC.

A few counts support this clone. The CDR3 spells CASSVASGASKLFF. DNA of the CDR3: TGTGCCAGCAGCGTCGCAAGCGGGGCGTCAAAACTGTTTTTT. The chain joins TRBV9 to TRBJ1-4; D is possibly TRBD1 (5 bases). The CDR3 consists of 14 residues. Germline lookup yields CDR1 SGDLS and CDR2 YYNGEE. Trimming took 2 bases from V and 10 from J, leaving 15 bases between them.

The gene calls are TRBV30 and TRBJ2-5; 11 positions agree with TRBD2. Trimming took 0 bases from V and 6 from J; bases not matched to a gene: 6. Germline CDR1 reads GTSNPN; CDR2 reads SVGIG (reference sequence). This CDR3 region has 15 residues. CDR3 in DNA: TGTGCCTGGAGTGTACTAGCGGGAGAGGGGAAGACCCAGTACTTC. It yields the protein CAWSVLAGEGKTQYF.